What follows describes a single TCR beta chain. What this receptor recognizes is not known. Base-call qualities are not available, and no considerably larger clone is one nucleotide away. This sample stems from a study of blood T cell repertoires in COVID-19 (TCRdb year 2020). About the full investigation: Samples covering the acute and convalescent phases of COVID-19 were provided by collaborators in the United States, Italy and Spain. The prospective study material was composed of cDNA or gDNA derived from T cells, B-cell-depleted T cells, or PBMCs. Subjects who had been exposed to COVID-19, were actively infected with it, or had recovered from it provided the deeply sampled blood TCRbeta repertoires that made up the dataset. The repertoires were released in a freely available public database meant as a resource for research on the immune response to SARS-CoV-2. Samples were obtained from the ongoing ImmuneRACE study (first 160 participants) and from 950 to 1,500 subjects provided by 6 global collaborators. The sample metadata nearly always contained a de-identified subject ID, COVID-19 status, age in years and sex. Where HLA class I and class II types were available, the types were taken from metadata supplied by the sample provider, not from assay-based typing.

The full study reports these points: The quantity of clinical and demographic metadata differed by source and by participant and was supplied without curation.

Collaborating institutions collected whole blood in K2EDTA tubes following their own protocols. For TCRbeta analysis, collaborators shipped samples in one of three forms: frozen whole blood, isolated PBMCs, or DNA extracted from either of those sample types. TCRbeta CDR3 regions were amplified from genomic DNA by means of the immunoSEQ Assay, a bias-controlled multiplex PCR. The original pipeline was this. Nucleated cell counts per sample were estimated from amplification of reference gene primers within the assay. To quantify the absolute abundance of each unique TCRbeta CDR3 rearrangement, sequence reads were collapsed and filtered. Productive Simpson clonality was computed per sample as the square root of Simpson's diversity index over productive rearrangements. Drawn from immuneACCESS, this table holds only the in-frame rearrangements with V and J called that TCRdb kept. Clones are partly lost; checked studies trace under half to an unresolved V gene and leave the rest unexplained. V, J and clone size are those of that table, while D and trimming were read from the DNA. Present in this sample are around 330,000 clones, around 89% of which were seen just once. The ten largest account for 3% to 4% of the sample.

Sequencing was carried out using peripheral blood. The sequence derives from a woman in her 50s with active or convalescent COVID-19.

The nucleotide sequence is TGTGCCAGCAGCCAGGGGTCGGCTAGCGGAAACACCGGGGAGCTGTTTTTT. The resulting protein is CASSQGSASGNTGELFF. The V and J segments used are TRBV4-2 and TRBJ2-2; 7 central bases correspond to TRBD2. CDR1 and CDR2 are read off the germline V gene as LGHNA and YNFKEQ. From cysteine to phenylalanine, the CDR3 is 17 amino acids long. Here the CDR3 DNA is all that survives: 51 bases in frame from base 1. Trimmed from V: 3 bases; trimmed from J: 2 bases; junction bases lacking a gene match: 9.